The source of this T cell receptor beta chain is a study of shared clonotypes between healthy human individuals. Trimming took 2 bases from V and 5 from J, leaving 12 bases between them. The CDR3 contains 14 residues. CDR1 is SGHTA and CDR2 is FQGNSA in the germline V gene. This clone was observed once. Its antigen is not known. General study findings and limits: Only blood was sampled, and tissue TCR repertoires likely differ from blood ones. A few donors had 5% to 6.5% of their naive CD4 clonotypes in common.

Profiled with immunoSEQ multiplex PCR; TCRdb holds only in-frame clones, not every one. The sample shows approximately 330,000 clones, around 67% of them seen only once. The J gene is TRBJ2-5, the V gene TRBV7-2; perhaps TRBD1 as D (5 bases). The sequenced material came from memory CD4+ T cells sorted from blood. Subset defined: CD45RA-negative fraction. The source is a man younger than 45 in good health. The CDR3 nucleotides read TGTGCCAGCAGCTTACAAGGGGTGGGGGAGACCCAGTACTTC. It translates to CASSLQGVGETQYF.